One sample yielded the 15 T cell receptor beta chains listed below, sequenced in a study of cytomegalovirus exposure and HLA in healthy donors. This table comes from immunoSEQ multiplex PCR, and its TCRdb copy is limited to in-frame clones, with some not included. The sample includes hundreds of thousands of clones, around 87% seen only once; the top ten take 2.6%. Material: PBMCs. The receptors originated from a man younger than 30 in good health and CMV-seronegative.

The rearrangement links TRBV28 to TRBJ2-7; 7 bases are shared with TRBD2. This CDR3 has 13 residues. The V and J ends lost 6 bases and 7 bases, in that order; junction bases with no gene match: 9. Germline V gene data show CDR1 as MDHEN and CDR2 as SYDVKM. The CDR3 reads CASSPPLAGEQYF. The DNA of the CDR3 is TGTGCCAGCAGCCCCCCCTTAGCGGGTGAGCAGTACTTC.

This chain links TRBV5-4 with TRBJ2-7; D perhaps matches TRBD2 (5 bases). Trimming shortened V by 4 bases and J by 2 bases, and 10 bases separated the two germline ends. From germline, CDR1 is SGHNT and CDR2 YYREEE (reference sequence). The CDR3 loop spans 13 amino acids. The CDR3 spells CASSPTGTYEQYF. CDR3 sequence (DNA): TGTGCCAGCAGCCCAACCGGGACCTACGAGCAGTACTTC.

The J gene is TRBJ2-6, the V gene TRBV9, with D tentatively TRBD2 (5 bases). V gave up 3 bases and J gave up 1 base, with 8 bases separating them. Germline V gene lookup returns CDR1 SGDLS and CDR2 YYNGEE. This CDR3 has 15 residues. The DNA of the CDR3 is TGTGCCAGCAGCGAGCGGCGGTCTGGGGCCAACGTCCTGACTTTC. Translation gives CASSERRSGANVLTF. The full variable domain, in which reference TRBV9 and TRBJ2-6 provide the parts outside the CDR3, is DSGVTQTPKHLITATGQRVTLRCSPRSGDLSVYWYQQSLDQGLQFLIQYYNGEERAKGNILERFSAQQFPDLHSELNLSSLELGDSALYFCASSERRSGANVLTFGAGSRLTVL.

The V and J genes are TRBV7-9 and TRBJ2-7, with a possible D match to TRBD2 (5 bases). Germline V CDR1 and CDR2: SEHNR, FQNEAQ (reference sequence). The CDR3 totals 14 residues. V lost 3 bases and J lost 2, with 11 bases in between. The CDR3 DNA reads TGTGCCAGCAGCTTCGAAGGGAGAACCTACGAGCAGTACTTC. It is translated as CASSFEGRTYEQYF.

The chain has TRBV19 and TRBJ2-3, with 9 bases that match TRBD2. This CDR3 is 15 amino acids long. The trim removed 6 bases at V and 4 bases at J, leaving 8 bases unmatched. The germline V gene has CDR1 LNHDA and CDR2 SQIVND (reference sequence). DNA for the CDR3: TGTGCCAGTAGGCTCATAGCGGGAGTTGCAGATACGCAGTATTTT. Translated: CASRLIAGVADTQYF.

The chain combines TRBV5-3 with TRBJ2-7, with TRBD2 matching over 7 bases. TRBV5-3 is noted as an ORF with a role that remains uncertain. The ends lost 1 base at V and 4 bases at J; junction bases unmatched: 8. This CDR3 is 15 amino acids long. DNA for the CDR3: TGTGCCAGAAGCTTGTTGCCTAGCGGCAGATACGAGCAGTACTTC. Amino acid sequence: CARSLLPSGRYEQYF.

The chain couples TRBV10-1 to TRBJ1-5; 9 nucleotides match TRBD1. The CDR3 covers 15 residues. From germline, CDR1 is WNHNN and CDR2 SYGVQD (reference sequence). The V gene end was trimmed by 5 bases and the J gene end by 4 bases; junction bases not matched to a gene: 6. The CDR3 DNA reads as TGCGCCAGCAGTCGAACGGGACAGGGAAATCAGCCCCAGCATTTT. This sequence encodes CASSRTGQGNQPQHF.

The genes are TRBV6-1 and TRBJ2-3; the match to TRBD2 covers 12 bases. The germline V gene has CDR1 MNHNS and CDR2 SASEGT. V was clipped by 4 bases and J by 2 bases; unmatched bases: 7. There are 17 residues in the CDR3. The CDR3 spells CASSGASGGGYTDTQYF. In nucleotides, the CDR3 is TGTGCCAGCAGTGGGGCTAGCGGGGGGGGATACACAGATACGCAGTATTTT.

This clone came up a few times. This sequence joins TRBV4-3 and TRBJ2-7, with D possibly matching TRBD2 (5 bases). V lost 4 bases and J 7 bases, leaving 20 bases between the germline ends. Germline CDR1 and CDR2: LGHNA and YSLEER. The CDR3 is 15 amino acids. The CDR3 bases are TGCGCCAGCAGCCCTTCCGCGGGTGGGTCTGGGGAGCAGTACTTC. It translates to CASSPSAGGSGEQYF.

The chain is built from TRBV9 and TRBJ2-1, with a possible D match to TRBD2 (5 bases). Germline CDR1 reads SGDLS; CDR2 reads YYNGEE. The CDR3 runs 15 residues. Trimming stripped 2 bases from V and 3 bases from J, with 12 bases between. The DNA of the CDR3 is TGTGCCAGCAGCGTCGAGGGCCGGATCTACAATGAGCAGTTCTTC. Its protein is CASSVEGRIYNEQFF.

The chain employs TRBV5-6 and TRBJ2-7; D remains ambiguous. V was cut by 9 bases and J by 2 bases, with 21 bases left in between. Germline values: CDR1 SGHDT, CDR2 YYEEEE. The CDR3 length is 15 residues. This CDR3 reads CATNSRPGTTYEQYF. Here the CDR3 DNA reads TGTGCCACCAACTCCCGCCCCGGCACTACCTACGAGCAGTACTTC. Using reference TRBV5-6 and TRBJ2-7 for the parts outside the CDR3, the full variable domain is DAGVTQSPTHLIKTRGQQVTLRCSPKSGHDTVSWYQQALGQGPQFIFQYYEEEERQRGNFPDRFSGHQFPNYSSELNVNALLLGDSALYLCATNSRPGTTYEQYFGPGTRLTVT.

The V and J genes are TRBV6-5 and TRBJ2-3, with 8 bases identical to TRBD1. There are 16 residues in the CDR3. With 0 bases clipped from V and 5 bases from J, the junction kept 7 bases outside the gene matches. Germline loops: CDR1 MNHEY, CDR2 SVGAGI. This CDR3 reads CASSYSPGQEGDTQYF. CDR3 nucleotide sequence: TGTGCCAGCAGTTACTCACCGGGACAGGAAGGAGATACGCAGTATTTT.

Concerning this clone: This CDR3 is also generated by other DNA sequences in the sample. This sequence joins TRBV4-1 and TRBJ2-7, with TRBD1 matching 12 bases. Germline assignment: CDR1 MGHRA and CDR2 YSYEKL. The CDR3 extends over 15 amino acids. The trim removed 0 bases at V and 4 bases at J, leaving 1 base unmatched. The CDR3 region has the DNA TGCGCCAGCAGCCAAGAGGGACAGGGGGCGTACGAGCAGTACTTC. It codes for CASSQEGQGAYEQYF.

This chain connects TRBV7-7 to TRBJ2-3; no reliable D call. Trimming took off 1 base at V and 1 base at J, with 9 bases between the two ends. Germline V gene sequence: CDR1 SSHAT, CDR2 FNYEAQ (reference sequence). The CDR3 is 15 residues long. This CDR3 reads CASSLGGHGTDTQYF. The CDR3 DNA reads TGTGCCAGCAGCTTAGGAGGTCACGGCACAGATACGCAGTATTTT.

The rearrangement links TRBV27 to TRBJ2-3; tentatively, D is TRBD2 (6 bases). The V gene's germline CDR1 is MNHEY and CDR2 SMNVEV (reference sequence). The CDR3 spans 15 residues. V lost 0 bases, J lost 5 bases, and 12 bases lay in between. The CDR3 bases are TGTGCCAGCAGTTTATCCTTTAGGGGAGGAGATACGCAGTATTTT. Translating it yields CASSLSFRGGDTQYF.